Described below is a single T cell receptor beta chain sequence and its context. Its antigen is not yet known. No base quality values were provided; no much bigger clone lies one nucleotide off. The cohort was made up of under 800 healthy bone marrow donors. Cohort members were all nominally healthy when sampled, although unrecorded immune exposures were likely present. The donor tested CMV seronegative, placing the donor among the roughly 350 seronegative members of the cohort. Every donor gave a peripheral blood sample, and the peripheral blood mononuclear cells from that sample were used for TCR beta sequencing. Genomic DNA was extracted from the blood cell samples with the Qiagen DNeasy Blood Extraction Kit. The sample is drawn from a study of cytomegalovirus exposure and HLA in healthy donors listed by TCRdb under 2017. At the level of the whole study: According to an earlier analysis of several hundred of the donors, roughly 180 million T cells yielded some 120 million unique TCR beta sequences and 276 Gb of sequence data. Roughly 320 gigabases of sequencing data and around 80 million unique TCR sequences made up an early release that covered nearly 650 HLA-typed donors. The genetic ancestry cluster associated with self-reported Caucasian donors included around 76% of the roughly 380 genotyped donors. The study was designed to test whether signatures of past pathogen exposure could be identified by cataloging public T cell receptors. Using immunosequencing, the study profiled T cell repertoires from 640 or so subjects and related those repertoires to cytomegalovirus serostatus. In addition to the first cohort of roughly 670 subjects, a separate validation cohort of approximately 110 different subjects was used. High-throughput TCR immunosequencing, statistical association of individual TCRs with disease status, and machine learning were combined to predict cytomegalovirus infection status. A later analysis re-examined previously published TCR beta repertoires from hundreds of donors and added high-resolution HLA genotyping to investigate patterns of TCR occurrence. Rather than using new phenotypic data, the later analysis identified candidate immune exposures from TCR beta sequences and from how often those sequences occurred across donors. An earlier analysis of several hundred of the donors applied high-throughput TCR beta sequencing to assess whether each TCR beta V gene segment acted as functional or pseudogenic. Donor age, sex, ethnicity and CMV serostatus were compiled together with the repertoire data. A later genetic analysis took genome-wide SNP genotypes for about three fifths of the 666 donors and used that subset as a discovery cohort. Every discovery cohort repertoire had been produced on one sequencing platform. Both class I and class II loci were covered by HLA typing, at four-digit resolution. The number of donors typed differed by locus, with about 629-640 for A, B, C, DRB1 and DQB1, more than 500 for DQA1, 600 to 610 for DPA1, and over 400 for DPB1. Because of strong linkage in the cohort, roughly five DR-DQ haplotypes were treated as single units for association and clustering. On average, around 200,000 unique TCR beta nucleotide sequences were sequenced per donor among fewer than 500 genotyped donors of the cohort, with roughly a sixth of those sequences being non-productive.

Results and caveats for the whole study, not just this receptor: It was suggested by the authors that the approach could potentially be generalized to other disease states and immunological phenotypes. In a later analysis, around 17,000 TCR beta sequences were associated with specific HLA alleles at a false discovery rate of 0.05. In a later genetic analysis, a missense DCLRE1C variant was associated with V-gene and J-gene trimming of TCR beta chains, and the association was replicated in an independent cohort. The only immune exposure information available for the cohort was CMV serostatus. Strong co-occurrence of HLA alleles, especially DR and DQ, made assigning TCR associations to individual alleles difficult. According to a later analysis, parvovirus B19, influenza, CMV and Epstein-Barr virus appeared linked to several top co-occurrence clusters. Across donors, most TCR sequences were observed very rarely, whereas some public TCRs were present in many individuals. In vitro tests confirmed that a few of the cytomegalovirus-associated TCR beta chains recognize cytomegalovirus antigens. A later analysis found that HLA-associated TCR beta chains were more clonally expanded and had lower generation probabilities than equally common non-associated chains. The classifier was reported to diagnose cytomegalovirus status with high specificity and sensitivity in both the original and validation cohorts. Only TCR beta chains were sequenced in this cohort, and the absence of alpha or paired-chain data limited detectable features. HLA typing was unavailable for some donors at each locus, so association tests used only the typed subset. According to a later genetic analysis, donors in an Asian-associated ancestry cluster had fewer N-insertions in productive TCRs than the approximately 630-donor mean. The study gave a list of 150 to 200 TCR beta chains associated with cytomegalovirus. Because the 87-base-pair reads could not distinguish some IMGT-functional V segments, including TRBV6-2 and TRBV6-3, those segments were excluded. A further reported finding was that TCR beta sequences accurately predicted the HLA-A and HLA-B alleles for most subjects in the first cohort. An earlier analysis of approximately 570 of the donors showed that most TCR beta V segments appeared in productive rearrangements either about 87% or about 30% of the time, which broadly matched IMGT annotations. Presence/absence analyses assumed roughly uniform sequencing depth across donors, an assumption that may not hold. Around 16 rarely observed V segments, including chromosome 9 orphons, were excluded from the earlier analysis of several hundred of the donors because counts were too low. Correlated functional status among segregating V segments might be attributable to linkage disequilibrium, but an unknown experimental factor could not be ruled out. A group of highly shared sequence variants was considered likely to be a technical artifact of the sequencing pipeline. In a later analysis, TCR association rates were found to vary across HLA loci, with the most associated TCRs seen for DRB1 alleles and the fewest for HLA-C alleles. According to a later analysis, most CMV-associated TCR beta chains appeared to be HLA-restricted, and the HLA associations seemed to be driven largely by CMV exposure.

Library creation used the immunoSEQ multiplex PCR assay. The multiplex PCR relied on a mix of 60 forward primers for TCR Vbeta segments and 13 reverse primers for TCR Jbeta segments. Amplification of the CDR3 region of rearranged TCR beta genes was performed with a multiplex PCR assay on genomic DNA. The amplified TCR beta libraries were sequenced on the Illumina HiSeq System as 87-base-pair reads. As for the authors' bioinformatics: Across the 640 or so repertoires, a later analysis counted approximately 75 million unique TCR beta chains, around 11 million of which were shared by at least two donors. A nearest-neighbor algorithm error-corrected the raw reads and collapsed the reads into unique sequences, merging closely related sequences to remove PCR and sequencing errors. V, D and J gene segments were assigned by aligning CDR3 sequences to IMGT reference sequences. For a sequence to be retained, a match of at least six nucleotides was required to both a V gene segment and a J gene segment. A rearrangement was called productive if the CDR3 had no stop codons and remained in frame with V and J, and every other rearrangement was called non-productive. CDR3 was defined by IMGT convention, running from the second conserved V-encoded cysteine to the conserved J-encoded phenylalanine. In an earlier analysis of around 600 of the donors, sequences lacking an unambiguous match to a single V gene segment were excluded. An earlier analysis of just under 600 of the donors called V segments functional above 56.7% productive rearrangements and segregating when the between-donor standard deviation exceeded 5%. To diagnose cytomegalovirus status from the catalog of TCR beta chain sequences, a statistical classification framework was built. In a later analysis, V and J genes were assigned by comparing TCR nucleotide sequences against IMGT/GENE-DB human TR gene sequences. The TCRdist pipeline was used in a later analysis to assign CDR3 sequences and most-parsimonious VDJ recombination scenarios. In a later analysis, each TCR beta chain was defined by its CDR3 amino acid sequence together with its V-gene family, and reads lacking a unique V-gene family were excluded. As a way to deal with suspected cross-contamination and a sequencing artifact, a later analysis dropped more than 500 nucleotide sequences that were highly shared and had low generation probability. For each public chain, a later analysis derived a clonal expansion index from normalized ranks of inferred template counts within each repertoire. A later analysis computed generation probabilities with a VDJ recombination model fitted to out-of-frame rearrangements, and checked the results against IGoR. A later analysis scored TCR-TCR, TCR-HLA and TCR-CMV co-occurrence with hypergeometric tests, applying a repertoire-size bias correction to TCR pairs. To estimate false discovery rates, a later analysis permuted the HLA or CMV assignments 20 times. In a later analysis, co-occurring TCRs were grouped using DBSCAN, and TCRdist sequence similarity was added for clustering within HLA-allele-positive subsets. Repertoires with fewer than 30,000 or more than 120,000 public chains were left out of co-occurrence clustering, as were five repertoires with anomalous nucleotide sharing. Imported from immuneACCESS, the table was reduced by TCRdb to in-frame sequences with V and J called. These copies leave out some clones; in studies compared against another copy, an unresolved V gene accounts for under half, and the cause of the remainder is not known. The V and J calls and clone size are taken from that table; D and trimming were inferred from the DNA. The sample records 170,000 or so clones, over 80% of which are singletons. The top ten clonotypes cover roughly 1.5% of the sample.

The CDR3 has 16 amino acids, counting the end cysteine and phenylalanine. The DNA shown is the 48-base CDR3, in frame from base 1. As encoded in the germline V gene (reference sequence), CDR1 is LNHNV while CDR2 is YYDKDF. Trimming costs V 1 base and J 1 base, and their ends lie 13 bases apart. Sequencing was done on a sample of PBMCs. This TCR derives from a man aged 50-60 years in good health and CMV-seronegative. The chain is assembled from TRBV15 and TRBJ2-5; TRBD1 is perhaps the D gene, given 6 matching bases. The CDR3 reads CATSRARTALQETQYF. The DNA sequence reads TGTGCCACCAGCAGAGCCAGGACAGCCCTCCAAGAGACCCAGTACTTC.